Below are 24 T cell receptor beta chains sequenced from a single sample in a study of blood T cells in healthy people across ages. The authors ran a second PCR of about 7 to 11 cycles using a sample-barcoded 5' primer and a J-beta primer mix. TCRdb fed the 5' RACE reads into MiXCR, producing one record per CDR3 protein. The repertoire consists of over 550,000 distinct CDR3 sequences, with under 30% occurring once and the leading ten covering 15% to 18%. Sequencing input: blood. Every receptor here comes from a woman of 80 years or more in good health.

This rearrangement joins TRBV20-1 to TRBJ2-7; D is possibly TRBD2 (6 bases). This CDR3 comprises 14 residues. Germline CDR1 is DFQATT and CDR2 is SNEGSKA (reference sequence). V lost 5 bases and J 0 bases, leaving 14 bases between the germline ends. In DNA, the CDR3 is TGCAGTGCTCCCGGCGACGGGAGCTCCTACGAGCAGTACTTC. As protein: CSAPGDGSSYEQYF.

This clonotype appeared many times. In DNA form, the CDR3 reads TGTGCCACCAGCAGAGGAGGGGATACGCAGTATTTT. Translation gives CATSRGGDTQYF. The chain has TRBV15 and TRBJ2-3; D might be TRBD2 (5 bases). Germline V gives CDR1 LNHNV, CDR2 YYDKDF (reference sequence). This CDR3 comprises 12 residues. Trimming left V 1 base short and J 6 bases short, with 5 bases between.

V usage is TRBV27 and J usage is TRBJ2-1, with D possibly TRBD2 on 6 matching bases. Germline CDR1 is MNHEY and CDR2 is SMNVEV (reference sequence). The CDR3 has 10 amino acids. Trimming took off 3 bases at V and 13 bases at J, with 7 bases between the two ends. The CDR3 region is CASSLAGQFF. The CDR3, as DNA: TGTGCCAGCAGTTTGGCGGGACAGTTCTTC.

This clonotype was picked up a small number of times. The chain links TRBV28 to TRBJ2-2; maybe TRBD1 (5 bases). CDR3 length: 18 amino acids. The V gene's germline CDR1 is MDHEN and CDR2 SYDVKM. V lost 1 base to trimming and J lost 3 bases, with 18 bases between them. CDR3 loop: CASSLLGFDSQDTGELFF. The CDR3 DNA follows: TGTGCCAGCAGTTTATTAGGCTTTGACAGTCAGGACACCGGGGAGCTGTTTTTT.

V gene TRBV5-6 combines with J gene TRBJ2-5, with D perhaps assigned TRBD1 or TRBD2 (5 bases each). CDR3 length: 14 residues. The germline gives CDR1 SGHDT, CDR2 YYEEEE. The V end lost 2 bases, the J end lost 5 bases, and 13 bases lay between the germline ends. Here the CDR3 reads CASSFPRGRETQYF. The CDR3, as DNA: TGTGCCAGCAGCTTCCCTCGGGGACGGGAGACCCAGTACTTC.

The chain recombines TRBV5-1 with TRBJ1-2, with D possibly TRBD1 on 5 matching bases. Germline CDR1 SGHRS, CDR2 YFSETQ. V was shortened by 0 bases and J by 4 bases, with 10 bases between the two germline ends. CDR3 length: 14 residues. The CDR3 loop reads CASSLAGASYGYTF. The CDR3 bases are TGCGCCAGCAGCTTGGCCGGGGCCTCCTATGGCTACACCTTC. Supplemented by reference TRBV5-1 and TRBJ1-2, the full variable domain reads KAGVTQTPRYLIKTRGQQVTLSCSPISGHRSVSWYQQTPGQGLQFLFEYFSETQRNKGNFPGRFSGRQFSNSRSEMNVSTLELGDSALYLCASSLAGASYGYTFGSGTRLTVV.

The chain has TRBV11-2 and TRBJ1-4, with D unresolved. The CDR3 is 15 residues long. Germline assignment: CDR1 SGHAT and CDR2 FQNNGV. In DNA form, the CDR3 reads TGTACCGGCAGCTTAGATGTCACGCGGACCGACAAAATGTTTTTT. Encoded protein: CTGSLDVTRTDKMFF.

The table lists this clonotype with a few counts. A read error is possible here, since a much larger clone lies one base away. J is TRBJ2-5 and V is TRBV4-1, with 9 bases identical to TRBD1. The CDR3 is 16 residues long. Germline CDR1 MGHRA, CDR2 YSYEKL. V was pared by 5 bases and J by 11 bases, with 18 bases of the junction left unmatched. As DNA, the CDR3 is TGCGCCAGCAGCTTACTCCCGGGACAGGGTAGGAATGAGCAGTACTTC. Translated, it gives CASSLLPGQGRNEQYF.

Regarding this clonotype: Since a much larger clone is just one base distant, this may be a read error. The rearrangement uses TRBV9 and TRBJ2-2; tentative D call: TRBD2 (5 bases). CDR1 SGDLS and CDR2 YYNGEE come from the germline V gene. The CDR3 totals 15 residues. CDR3 nucleotides: TGTGCCAGCAGCGTAGAGTGGACCTCGTCCGGGGAGCGGTTTTTT. This translates into CASSVEWTSSGERFF. The variable domain in full, with the rest retrieved from reference TRBV9 and TRBJ2-2, is DSGVTQTPKHLITATGQRVTLRCSPRSGDLSVYWYQQSLDQGLQFLIQYYNGEERAKGNILERFSAQQFPDLHSELNLSSLELGDSALYFCASSVEWTSSGERFFGEGSRLTVL.

This clonotype has ten or more counts. This chain connects TRBV15 to TRBJ1-1; D is unclear. Between the trimmed V and J ends, which lost 1 base and 1 base, there was a span of 4 bases. CDR1 and CDR2 from the germline V gene are LNHNV and YYDKDF (reference sequence). The CDR3 runs 13 residues. The CDR3 coding sequence is TGTGCCACCAGCAGAGTGGCGAACACTGAAGCTTTCTTT. Translation: CATSRVANTEAFF.

The chain couples TRBV3-1 to TRBJ1-1; D not certain. Germline V gives CDR1 LGHDT, CDR2 YNNKEL (reference sequence). CDR3 length equals 11 residues. Trimming left V 5 bases short and J 7 bases short, with 8 bases between. DNA for the CDR3: TGTGCCAGCAGCTGGGAGGGTGAAGCTTTCTTT. Translation gives CASSWEGEAFF.

This clonotype was seen many times. The CDR3 DNA is TGTGCCAGCAGCCTGTACCTCAGGGGGACAAACACTGAAGCTTTCTTT. Its translation: CASSLYLRGTNTEAFF. This chain links TRBV7-2 with TRBJ1-1; TRBD1 matches 7 bases. V lost 5 bases and J lost 2; bases outside the gene matches: 11. Germline-derived CDR1 and CDR2 are SGHTA and FQGNSA. The CDR3 contains 16 residues.

This clonotype was picked up a small number of times. The V gene is TRBV5-1, the J gene TRBJ1-2; TRBD1 is a possible D gene (5 bases). The CDR3 covers 15 residues. The ends were cut back, 0 bases at V and 3 bases at J, with 12 bases in the middle. CDR1 and CDR2 from the germline V gene are SGHRS and YFSETQ. For the CDR3, the DNA is TGCGCCAGCAGCTTGGCTCCGGGGGGGGACTATGGCTACACCTTC. Its translation: CASSLAPGGDYGYTF.

The chain is built from TRBV3-1 and TRBJ1-1; 7 bases are shared with TRBD1. After removal of 3 bases from V and 4 bases from J, the junction contained 5 bases not matched to a gene. CDR1 is LGHDT and CDR2 is YNNKEL in the germline V gene (reference sequence). The CDR3 is 14 amino acids. In DNA form, the CDR3 reads TGTGCCAGCAGCCAGACGACAGGGAGCACTGAAGCTTTCTTT. It is translated as CASSQTTGSTEAFF.

The J gene is TRBJ1-3, the V gene TRBV2, with D maybe TRBD1 (6 bases). This CDR3 has 18 amino acids. Germline loops: CDR1 SNHLY, CDR2 FYNNEI. Trimming stripped 2 bases from V and 0 bases from J, with 17 bases between. The CDR3 DNA follows: TGTGCCAGCAGTGAAATGTCCCCGCGGGGGCTCTCTGGAAACACCATATATTTT. Encoded protein: CASSEMSPRGLSGNTIYF. Full variable domain (missing parts from reference TRBV2 and TRBJ1-3): EPEVTQTPSHQVTQMGQEVILRCVPISNHLYFYWYRQILGQKVEFLVSFYNNEISEKSEIFDDQFSVERPDGSNFTLKIRSTKLEDSAMYFCASSEMSPRGLSGNTIYFGEGSWLTVV.

The chain has TRBV11-2 and TRBJ2-4; D is unclear. Germline lookup yields CDR1 SGHAT and CDR2 FQNNGV. This CDR3 is built from 14 residues. The V and J ends lost 0 bases and 5 bases respectively, with 8 bases between them. As DNA, the CDR3 is TGTGCCAGCAGCTTAGATATCCTCCAAAACATTCAGTACTTC. This codes for CASSLDILQNIQYF.

Details on this clonotype: A read error may be the cause here, since a much bigger clone is one base away. The chain uses TRBV5-1 and TRBJ2-3; D uncertain. This CDR3 has 15 residues. Germline CDR1 SGHRS, CDR2 YFSETQ. V was shortened by 4 bases and J by 5 bases, with 17 bases between the two germline ends. This CDR3 is CASSQDPKSVDTQYF. The CDR3 DNA reads TGCGCCAGCAGCCAAGATCCAAAGTCGGTAGATACGCAGTATTTT.

A few counts support this clonotype. The CDR3 bases are TGTGCCAGCAGCCGGACAGGAATTAGCAATCAGCCCCAGCATTTT. Protein: CASSRTGISNQPQHF. The J gene is TRBJ1-5, the V gene TRBV7-9; 7 positions agree with TRBD1. Trimming removed 5 bases from V and 0 bases from J; junction bases left unmatched: 4. CDR1 is SEHNR, CDR2 FQNEAQ, per germline (reference sequence). This CDR3 has 15 residues.

This clonotype was counted between two and nine times. This rearrangement joins TRBV6-2 or TRBV6-3 to TRBJ1-3; D is unresolved. CDR3 length: 15 amino acids. With 2 bases removed from V and 0 bases from J, the gap between germline ends came to 8 bases. Germline V gene data show CDR1 as MNHEY and CDR2 as SVGEGT. Here the CDR3 reads CASSYGGLSGNTIYF. CDR3 bases: TGTGCCAGCAGTTACGGAGGTCTCTCTGGAAACACCATATATTTT.

This clonotype occurred once. This may arise from a read error, as a much more abundant clone is one base away. The CDR3 loop reads CASSLWGVISHNEQFF. CDR3 nucleotides: TGCGCCAGCAGTCTGTGGGGGGTTATATCCCACAATGAGCAGTTCTTC. The chain carries TRBV4-3 and TRBJ2-1, with a weak D call TRBD2 (6 bases). The CDR3 contains 16 residues. Trimming removed 6 bases at V and 5 bases at J, with 20 bases between. Per the germline V gene, CDR1 is LGHNA and CDR2 is YSLEER.

This clonotype came up many times. The chain employs TRBV5-1 and TRBJ2-7; D may be TRBD2 (6 bases). V was pared by 4 bases and J by 3 bases, with 11 bases between. The CDR3 covers 13 residues. Germline assignment: CDR1 SGHRS and CDR2 YFSETQ. This chain's CDR3 is CASSLRDFYEQYF. CDR3 sequence (DNA): TGCGCCAGCAGCCTCCGGGACTTCTACGAGCAGTACTTC.

In its sample, this clonotype was seen many times. The chain recombines TRBV21-1 with TRBJ2-7. TRBV21-1 is an annotated pseudogene. CDR3 length: 14 amino acids. The CDR3 reads CASSKDPDSYEQYF. The CDR3 nucleotides are TGTGCCAGCAGCAAAGATCCAGACTCCTACGAGCAGTACTTC.

This clonotype was recorded at least ten times. V is TRBV20-1 and J is TRBJ1-5; D unclear. The CDR3 has 14 amino acids. CDR1 and CDR2 (germline): DFQATT, SNEGSKA (reference sequence). Trimming took off 4 bases at V and 2 bases at J, with 12 bases between the two ends. CDR3 bases: TGCAGTGCTAAATCCGGGAAGGGCAATCAGCCCCAGCATTTT. It yields the protein CSAKSGKGNQPQHF.

This clonotype showed up many times. The chain is built from TRBV13 and TRBJ1-6; a possible D gene is TRBD1 (5 bases). There are 15 residues in the CDR3. The ends were cut back, 3 bases at V and 7 bases at J, with 13 bases in the middle. Germline lookup yields CDR1 PRHDT and CDR2 FYEKMQ (reference sequence). The CDR3 sequence is CASSFGGPGNSPLHF. As DNA, the CDR3 is TGTGCCAGCAGCTTTGGGGGACCCGGGAATTCACCCCTCCACTTT. Variable domain in full (rest from reference TRBV13 and TRBJ1-6): AAGVIQSPRHLIKEKRETATLKCYPIPRHDTVYWYQQGPGQDPQFLISFYEKMQSDKGSIPDRFSAQQFSDYHSELNMSSLELGDSALYFCASSFGGPGNSPLHFGNGTRLTVT.